These T cell receptor beta chains were read from a single sample in a study of regulatory T cells in long-lasting Graves disease. MiXCR, applied by TCRdb to the multiplex PCR reads, yields one record per CDR3 protein. The table has roughly 380,000 distinct CDR3 sequences, approximately 15% seen once. The same sample was also used in a study of T cells in Graves' hyperthyroidism and ophthalmopathy.

The specimen was peripheral blood mononuclear cells (PBMCs), collected at new diagnosis, from a patient treated with antithyroid drugs. All receptors come from a middle-aged man with Graves disease. The CDR3 runs from the conserved cysteine through the conserved F or W. Fields, in order: V gene, clone size, J gene, D gene, CDR3 DNA, CDR3 protein. A D gene is named only where the DNA matches it firmly. The size field is filled for only some rows; it gives once, few, many or a size class.

TRBV11-2	few	TRBJ1-5	.	TGTGCCAGCAGCTTGGCTTCTTATACGCCCCAGCATTTT	CASSLASYTPQHF
TRBV5-1	many	TRBJ2-7	TRBD1	TGCGCCAGCAGCTTGGCTCCGGGACAGGGAGTGGACGAGCAGTACTTC	CASSLAPGQGVDEQYF
TRBV4-1	.	TRBJ2-2	.	TGCGCCAGCAGCCAAGAAGGTTGGGGAACCGGGGAGCTGTTTTTT	CASSQEGWGTGELFF
TRBV5-1	few	TRBJ2-5	TRBD2	TGCGCCAGCAGCTCTGCGGGGGGCAGGACCCAGTACTTC	CASSSAGGRTQYF
TRBV6-5	many	TRBJ2-1	.	TGTGCCAGCAGTTATAGGCAGGGCAATAGGCAGTTCTTC	CASSYRQGNRQFF
TRBV29-1	many	TRBJ2-3	.	TGCAGCTTATCCGCCACAACTACTAGCACAGATACGCAGTATTTT	CSLSATTTSTDTQYF
TRBV2	many	TRBJ1-5	.	TGTGCCAGCACCACGGACAGATATAGCAATCAGCCCCAGCATTTT	CASTTDRYSNQPQHF
TRBV2	.	TRBJ2-3	.	TGTGCCAGCAGTTCCGGGACCGCCACAGATACGCAGTATTTT	CASSSGTATDTQYF
TRBV27	many	TRBJ2-1	.	TGTGCCAGCAGCCGGATGAGGGGGTTCAATGAGCAGTTCTTC	CASSRMRGFNEQFF
TRBV4-2	many	TRBJ2-5	.	TGTGCCAGCAGCCAAGACCCAGGGGCCTTGGGCCAAGAGACCCAGTACTTC	CASSQDPGALGQETQYF
TRBV7-7	many	TRBJ1-3	.	TGTGCCAGCAGCCTGGACATGGGCTCTGGAAACACCATATATTTT	CASSLDMGSGNTIYF
TRBV2	many	TRBJ1-5	.	TGTGCCAGCAGTTTGTTACGAAATCAGCCCCAGCATTTT	CASSLLRNQPQHF
TRBV15	.	TRBJ1-1	.	TGTGCCACCAGCAGAGACAGGGTGGGGAGGAACACTGAAGCTTTCTTT	CATSRDRVGRNTEAFF
TRBV15	.	TRBJ2-7	.	TGTGCCACCAGCAGAGATAAGTCAGAGTCCTACGAGCAGTACTTC	CATSRDKSESYEQYF
TRBV2	.	TRBJ2-3	TRBD2	TGTGCCAGCACGAGGACTAGCGGGGGGGGAGATACGCAGTATTTT	CASTRTSGGGDTQYF
TRBV11-2	many	TRBJ1-1	.	TGTGCCAGCAGTACTGGCAGGGGCGGGAGGGCTTTCTTT	CASSTGRGGRAFF
TRBV2	few	TRBJ1-4	.	TGTGCCAGCAGAAATAATGAAAAACTGTTTTTT	CASRNNEKLFF
TRBV11-2	many	TRBJ2-5	.	TGTGCCAGCAGCCCTTCCAGCGGTACCCAAGAGACCCAGTACTTC	CASSPSSGTQETQYF
TRBV7-8	many	TRBJ2-3	.	TGTGCCAGCAGCTTAGCGGGGCAGGGCACAGATACGCAGTATTTT	CASSLAGQGTDTQYF
TRBV11-2	many	TRBJ2-5	.	TGTGCCAGCAGCTTCGGAGCCCAAGAGACCCAGTACTTC	CASSFGAQETQYF
TRBV2	many	TRBJ1-2	TRBD1	TGTGCCAGCAGTGAAGAAAGGGACAGTGCTGGGGGCTACACCTTC	CASSEERDSAGGYTF
TRBV29-1	many	TRBJ2-3	TRBD1	TGCAGCGTTGAATTAAGTGGGACAGGGAGGGAGAGCACAGATACGCAGTATTTT	CSVELSGTGRESTDTQYF
TRBV20-1	many	TRBJ1-5	.	TGCAGTGCTAGGGACGGATACAATCAGCCCCAGCATTTT	CSARDGYNQPQHF
TRBV2	many	TRBJ1-2	TRBD1	TGTGCCAGCAGAGAGGACAGGGTCTATGGCTACACCTTC	CASREDRVYGYTF
TRBV3-1	many	TRBJ1-2	.	TGTGCCAGCAGCCAAGCTCAGGTCTATGGCTACACCTTC	CASSQAQVYGYTF
TRBV14	.	TRBJ2-1	.	TGTGCCAGCAGCCGGACCCGCGGCAATGAGCAGTTCTTC	CASSRTRGNEQFF
TRBV5-1	many	TRBJ2-7	TRBD1	TGCGCCAGCCGCAGGGGGCCTGCCGAGCAGTACTTC	CASRRGPAEQYF
TRBV12-3/TRBV12-4	many	TRBJ1-5	.	TGTGCCAGCAGTACCTTTGGGGTGGGCCCTAATCAGCCCCAGCATTTT	CASSTFGVGPNQPQHF